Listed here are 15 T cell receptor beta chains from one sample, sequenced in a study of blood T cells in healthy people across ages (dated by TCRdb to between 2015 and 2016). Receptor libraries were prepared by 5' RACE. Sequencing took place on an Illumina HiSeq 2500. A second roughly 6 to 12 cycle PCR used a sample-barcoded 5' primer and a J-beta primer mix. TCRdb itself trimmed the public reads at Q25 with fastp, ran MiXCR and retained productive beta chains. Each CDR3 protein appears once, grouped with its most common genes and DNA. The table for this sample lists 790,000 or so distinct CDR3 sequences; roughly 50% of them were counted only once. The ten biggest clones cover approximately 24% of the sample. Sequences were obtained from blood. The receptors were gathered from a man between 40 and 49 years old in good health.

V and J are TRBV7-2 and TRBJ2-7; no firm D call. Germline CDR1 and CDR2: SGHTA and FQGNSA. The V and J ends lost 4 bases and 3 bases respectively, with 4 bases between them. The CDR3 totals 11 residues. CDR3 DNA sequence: TGTGCCAGCAGCTATCACTACGAGCAGTACTTC. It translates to CASSYHYEQYF.

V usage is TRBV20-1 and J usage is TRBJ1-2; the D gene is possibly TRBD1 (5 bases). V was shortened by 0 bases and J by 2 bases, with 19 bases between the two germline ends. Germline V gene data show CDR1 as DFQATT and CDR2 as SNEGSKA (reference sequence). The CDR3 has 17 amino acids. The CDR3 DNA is TGCAGTGCTAGAGATCCAGTCAATAGGGGAACCAACTATGGCTACACCTTC. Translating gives CSARDPVNRGTNYGYTF.

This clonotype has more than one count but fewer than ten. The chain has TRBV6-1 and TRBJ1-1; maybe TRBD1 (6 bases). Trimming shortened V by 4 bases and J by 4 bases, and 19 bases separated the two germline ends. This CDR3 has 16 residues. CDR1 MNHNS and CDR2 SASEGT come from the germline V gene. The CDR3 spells CASSVEAGVHGTEAFF. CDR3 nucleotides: TGTGCCAGCAGTGTTGAGGCAGGGGTTCATGGCACTGAAGCTTTCTTT.

The CDR3 is CGDSSPPSGGRPLQETQYF. The CDR3 DNA is TGTGGGGATTCTTCGCCGCCTAGCGGGGGGCGCCCCCTCCAAGAGACCCAGTACTTC. The chain links TRBV24-1 to TRBJ2-5; 11 bases map to TRBD2. Germline loops: CDR1 KGHDR, CDR2 SFDVKD. The CDR3 is 19 amino acids.

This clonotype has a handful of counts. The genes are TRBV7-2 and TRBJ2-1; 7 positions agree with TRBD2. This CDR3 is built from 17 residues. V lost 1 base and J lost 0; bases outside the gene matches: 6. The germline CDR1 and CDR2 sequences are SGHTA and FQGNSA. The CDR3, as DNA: TGTGCCAGCAGCTTAGTAGGAGCGGGGATCTCCTACAATGAGCAGTTCTTC. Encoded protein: CASSLVGAGISYNEQFF.

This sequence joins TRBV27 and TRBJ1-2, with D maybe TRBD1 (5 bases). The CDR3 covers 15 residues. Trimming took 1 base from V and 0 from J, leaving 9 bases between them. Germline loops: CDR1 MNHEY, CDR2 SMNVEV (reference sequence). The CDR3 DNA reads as TGTGCCAGCAGTTTATGGGGGTCAACTAACTATGGCTACACCTTC. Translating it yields CASSLWGSTNYGYTF.

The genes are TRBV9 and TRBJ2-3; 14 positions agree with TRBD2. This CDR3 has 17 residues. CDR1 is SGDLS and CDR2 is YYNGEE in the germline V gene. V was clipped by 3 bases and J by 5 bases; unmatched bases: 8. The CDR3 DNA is TGTGCCAGCAGCGCCGGGACTAGCGGGGGAGCGGAAGATACGCAGTATTTT. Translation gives CASSAGTSGGAEDTQYF.

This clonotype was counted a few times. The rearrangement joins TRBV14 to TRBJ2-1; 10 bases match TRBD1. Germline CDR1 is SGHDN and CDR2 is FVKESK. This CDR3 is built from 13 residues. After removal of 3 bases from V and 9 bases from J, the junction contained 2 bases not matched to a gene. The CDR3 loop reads CASSQDRGGEQFF. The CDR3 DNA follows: TGTGCCAGCAGCCAGGACAGGGGGGGTGAGCAGTTCTTC. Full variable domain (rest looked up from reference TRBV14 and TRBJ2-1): EAGVTQFPSHSVIEKGQTVTLRCDPISGHDNLYWYRRVMGKEIKFLLHFVKESKQDESGMPNNRFLAERTGGTYSTLKVQPAELEDSGVYFCASSQDRGGEQFFGPGTRLTVL.

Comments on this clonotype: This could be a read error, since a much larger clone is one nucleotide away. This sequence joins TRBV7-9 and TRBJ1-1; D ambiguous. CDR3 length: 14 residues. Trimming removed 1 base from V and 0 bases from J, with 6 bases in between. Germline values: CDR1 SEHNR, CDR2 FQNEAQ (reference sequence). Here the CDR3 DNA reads TGTGCCAGCAGCTTAGTACAGATGAACACTGAAGCTTTCTTT. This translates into CASSLVQMNTEAFF. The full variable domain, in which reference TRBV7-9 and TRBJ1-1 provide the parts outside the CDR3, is DTGVSQNPRHKITKRGQNVTFRCDPISEHNRLYWYRQTLGQGPEFLTYFQNEAQLEKSRLLSDRFSAERPKGSFSTLEIQRTEQGDSAMYLCASSLVQMNTEAFFGQGTRLTVV.

This chain's CDR3 is CASSLSVAGDSGELFF. In DNA form, the CDR3 reads TGTGCCAGCAGTTTAAGTGTGGCGGGAGATTCCGGGGAGCTGTTTTTT. This chain joins TRBV12-3 or TRBV12-4 and TRBJ2-2; TRBD2 agrees at 7 bases. V trimming: 2 bases; J trimming: 6 bases; junction bases outside the gene matches: 9. The CDR3 loop spans 16 amino acids.

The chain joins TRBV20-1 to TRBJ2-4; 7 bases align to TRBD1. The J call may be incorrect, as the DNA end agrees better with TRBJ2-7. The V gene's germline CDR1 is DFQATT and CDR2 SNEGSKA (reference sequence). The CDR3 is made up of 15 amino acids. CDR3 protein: CSGVRDSSPTYEQYF. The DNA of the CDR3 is TGCAGTGGTGTACGGGACAGCAGTCCGACCTACGAGCAGTACTTC.

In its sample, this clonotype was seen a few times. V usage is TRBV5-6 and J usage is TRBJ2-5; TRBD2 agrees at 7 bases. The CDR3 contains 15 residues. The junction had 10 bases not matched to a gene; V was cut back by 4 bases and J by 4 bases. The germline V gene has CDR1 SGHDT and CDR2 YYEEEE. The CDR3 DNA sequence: TGTGCCAGCAGCCGGGAGGAGAGGGTCGGAGAGACCCAGTACTTC. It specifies CASSREERVGETQYF.

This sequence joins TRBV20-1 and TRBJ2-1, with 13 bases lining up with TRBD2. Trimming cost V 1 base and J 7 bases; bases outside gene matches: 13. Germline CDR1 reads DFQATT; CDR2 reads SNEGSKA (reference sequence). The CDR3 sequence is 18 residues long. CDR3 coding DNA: TGCAGTGCTAGAGTAGAGTTCTCGGGACTAGCGGGAAGGAATGAGCAGTTCTTC. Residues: CSARVEFSGLAGRNEQFF.

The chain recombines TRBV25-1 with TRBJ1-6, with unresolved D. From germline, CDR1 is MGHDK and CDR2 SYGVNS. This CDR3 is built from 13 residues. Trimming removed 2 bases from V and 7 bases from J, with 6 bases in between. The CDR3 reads CASSEVGNSPLHF. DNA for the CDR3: TGTGCCAGCAGTGAAGTGGGGAATTCACCCCTCCACTTT. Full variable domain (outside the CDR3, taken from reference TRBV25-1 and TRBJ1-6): EADIYQTPRYLVIGTGKKITLECSQTMGHDKMYWYQQDPGMELHLIHYSYGVNSTEKGDLSSESTVSRIRTEHFPLTLESARPSHTSQYLCASSEVGNSPLHFGNGTRLTVT.

The CDR3 here is CASSALGQGGNQPQHF. The CDR3 DNA is TGTGCCAGCAGCGCTCTGGGACAGGGAGGCAATCAGCCCCAGCATTTT. The chain combines TRBV21-1 with TRBJ1-5; the tabulated D call, TRBD1, remains unverified against the DNA. TRBV21-1 is recorded as a pseudogene. The CDR3 runs 16 residues.